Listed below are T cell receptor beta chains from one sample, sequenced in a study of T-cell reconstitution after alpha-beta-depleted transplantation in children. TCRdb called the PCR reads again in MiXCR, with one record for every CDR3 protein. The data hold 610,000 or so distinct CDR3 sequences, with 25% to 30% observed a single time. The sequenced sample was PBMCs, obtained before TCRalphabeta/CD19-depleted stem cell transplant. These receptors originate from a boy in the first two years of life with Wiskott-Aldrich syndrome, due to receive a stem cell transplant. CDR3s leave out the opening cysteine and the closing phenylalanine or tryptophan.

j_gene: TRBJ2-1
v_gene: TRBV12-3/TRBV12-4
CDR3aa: ASTFALRNEQF

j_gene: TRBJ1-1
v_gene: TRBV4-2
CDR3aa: ASSQPQVNTEAF

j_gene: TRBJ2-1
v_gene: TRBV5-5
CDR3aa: ASSSSGTSAHNEQF

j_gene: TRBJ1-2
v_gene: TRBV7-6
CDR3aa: ASEIVRADYGYT

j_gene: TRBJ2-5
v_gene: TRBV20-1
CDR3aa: SAERGAWETQY

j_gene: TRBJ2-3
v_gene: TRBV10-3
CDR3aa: AISPGTSGTRDTQY

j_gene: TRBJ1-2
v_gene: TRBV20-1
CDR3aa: SARDPGRPYGYT

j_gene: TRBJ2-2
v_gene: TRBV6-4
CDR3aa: ASSDRTGGGFRPPAELF

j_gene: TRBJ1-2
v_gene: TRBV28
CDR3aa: ASSLTGQGEGYT

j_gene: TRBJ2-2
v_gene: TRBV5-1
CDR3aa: ASRIAGANTGELF

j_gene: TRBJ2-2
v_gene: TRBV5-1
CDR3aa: ASSLPTRGTGELF

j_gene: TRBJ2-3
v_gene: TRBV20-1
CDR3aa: SAREGSKTDTQY

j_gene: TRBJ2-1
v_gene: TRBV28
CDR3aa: ATRVTSNEQF

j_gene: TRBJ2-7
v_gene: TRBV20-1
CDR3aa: SASRTGLPTYEQY

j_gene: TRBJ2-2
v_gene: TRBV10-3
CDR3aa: AINAGTSGTVGELF

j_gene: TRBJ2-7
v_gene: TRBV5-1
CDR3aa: ASSLTGLAGRYEQY

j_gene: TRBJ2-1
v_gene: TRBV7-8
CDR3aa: ASSGPQNEQF

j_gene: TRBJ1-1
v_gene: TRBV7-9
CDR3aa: ASSFSGRRVNTEAF

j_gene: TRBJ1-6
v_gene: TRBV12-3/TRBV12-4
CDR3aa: ASSRARGNSPLH

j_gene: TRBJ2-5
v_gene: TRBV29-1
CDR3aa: SAGGWAETQY

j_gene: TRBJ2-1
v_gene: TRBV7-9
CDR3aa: ASSAGTSSGEQF

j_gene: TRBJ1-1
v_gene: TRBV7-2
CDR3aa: ASSPKKNTEAF

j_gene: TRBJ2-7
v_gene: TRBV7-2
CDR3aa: ASSLEGLADLYEQY

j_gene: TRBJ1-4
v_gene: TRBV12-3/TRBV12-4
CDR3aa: ASKGATNEKLF

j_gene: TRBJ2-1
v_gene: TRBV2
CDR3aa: ASSHLKLAGGLRGNEQF

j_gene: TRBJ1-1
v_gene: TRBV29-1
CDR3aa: SVGGGNTEAF

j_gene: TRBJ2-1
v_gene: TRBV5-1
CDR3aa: ASSLASPVYNEQF

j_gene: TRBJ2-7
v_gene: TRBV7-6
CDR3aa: ASSFISGSHEQY

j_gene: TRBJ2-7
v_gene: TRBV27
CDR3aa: ASSPGTSGSLYYEQY

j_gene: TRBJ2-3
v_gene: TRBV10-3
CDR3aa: AISESVPDTQY

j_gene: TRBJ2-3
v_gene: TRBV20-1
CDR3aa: SAVKGPITDTQY

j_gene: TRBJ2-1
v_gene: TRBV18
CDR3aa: ASSPPLAGGNEQF

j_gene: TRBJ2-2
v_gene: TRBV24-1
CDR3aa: ATSDSDRGYRNTGELF

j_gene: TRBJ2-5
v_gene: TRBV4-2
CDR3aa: ASSQVLGRQETQY

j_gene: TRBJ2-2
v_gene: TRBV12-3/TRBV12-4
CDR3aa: ASSPLTGGRNTGELF

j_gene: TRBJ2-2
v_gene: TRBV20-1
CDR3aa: SARAGARSPGELF

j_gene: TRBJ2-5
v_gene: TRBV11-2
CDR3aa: ASSLGRGLRETQY

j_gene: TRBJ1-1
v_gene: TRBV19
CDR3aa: ASGVGAKGAF

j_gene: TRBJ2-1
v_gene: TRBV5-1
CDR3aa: ASSKTSGTGSYNEQF

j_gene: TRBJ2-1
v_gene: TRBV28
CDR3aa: ASRPGLAYNEQF

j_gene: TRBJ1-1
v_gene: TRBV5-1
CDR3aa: ASSPTPPVNTEAF

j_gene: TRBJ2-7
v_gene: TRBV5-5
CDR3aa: ASSLATGGEQY

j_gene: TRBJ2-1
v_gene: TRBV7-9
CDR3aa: ASSLNGVDNEQF

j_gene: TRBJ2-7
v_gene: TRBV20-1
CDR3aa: SARDSLGLRY

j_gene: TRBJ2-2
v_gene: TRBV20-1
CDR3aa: SAIRLANTGELF

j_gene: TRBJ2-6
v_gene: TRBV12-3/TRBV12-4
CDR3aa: ASSLEGRGANVLT